This T cell receptor (beta chain) was identified during a study of T cell responses to AZD1222 COVID-19 vaccine. Notes on the study in general: Nearly half of spike-specific TCRs reportedly go after variant regions that carry no mutations. Spike-specific TCR breadth rose after two AZD1222 doses, and depth rose as well.

V lost 4 bases, J lost 6 bases, and 17 bases stayed unmatched. CDR3 length: 18 amino acids. Germline V lookup: CDR1 MGHRA, CDR2 YSYEKL. This clone was seen a few times. Its specificity is unknown. Sequenced by immunoSEQ multiplex PCR; TCRdb stores in-frame clones only, minus some. The sample lists over 95,000 clones, approximately 92% occurring once. This chain connects TRBV4-1 to TRBJ2-1, with 8 nucleotides matching TRBD2. This specimen consisted of peripheral blood, obtained on day 0 of AZD1222 vaccination. The receptor comes from an adult in good health. CDR3 DNA: TGCGCCAGCAGCCGGCAATCAGCGGGAGTGACTTCAGGCAATGAGCAGTTCTTC. Its protein is CASSRQSAGVTSGNEQFF.